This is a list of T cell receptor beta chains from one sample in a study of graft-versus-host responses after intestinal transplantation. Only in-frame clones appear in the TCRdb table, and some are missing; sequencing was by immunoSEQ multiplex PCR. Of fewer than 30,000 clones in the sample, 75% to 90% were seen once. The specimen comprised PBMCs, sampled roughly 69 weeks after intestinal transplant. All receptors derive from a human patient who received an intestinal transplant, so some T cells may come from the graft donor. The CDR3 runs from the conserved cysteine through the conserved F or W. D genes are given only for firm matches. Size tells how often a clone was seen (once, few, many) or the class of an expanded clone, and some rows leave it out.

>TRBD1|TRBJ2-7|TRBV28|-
TGTGCCAGCAGTTTAGAGACAGGGGGCGGGTCATACGAGCAGTACTTC
CASSLETGGGSYEQYF
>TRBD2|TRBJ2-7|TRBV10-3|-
TGTGCCACCCTAGCGGGAGACTCCTACGAGCAGTACTTC
CATLAGDSYEQYF
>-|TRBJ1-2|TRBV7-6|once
TGTGCCAGCAGCTTAGGCGGCGGTGGCTACACCTTC
CASSLGGGGYTF
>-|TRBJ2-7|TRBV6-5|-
TGTGCCAGCAGCCGAGGGGGGCCGGGCGAGCAGTACTTC
CASSRGGPGEQYF
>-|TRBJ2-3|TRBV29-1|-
TGCAGCGTTGTCCGGAGCGGGAGCACAGATACGCAGTATTTT
CSVVRSGSTDTQYF
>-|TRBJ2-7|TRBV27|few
TGTGCCAGCAGTTTACTGGTCTCCCACGAGCAGTACTTC
CASSLLVSHEQYF
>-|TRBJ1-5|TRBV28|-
TGTGCCAGCAGTTTAGAAAGACAGCCCCAGCATTTT
CASSLERQPQHF
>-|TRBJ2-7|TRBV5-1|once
TGCGCCAGCAGCGGCTGGGGAGTCACTTCCTACGAGCAGTACTTC
CASSGWGVTSYEQYF
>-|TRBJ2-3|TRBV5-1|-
TGCGCCAGCAGCCCGCAAACTAGCACAGATACGCAGTATTTT
CASSPQTSTDTQYF
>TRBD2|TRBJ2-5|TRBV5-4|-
TGTGCCAGCAGCTTGGGACTAGCAGGGGAGACCCAGTACTTC
CASSLGLAGETQYF
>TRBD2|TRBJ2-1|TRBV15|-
TGTGCCACCAGCAGTGAAGCGGGGGGGTACAATGAGCAGTTCTTC
CATSSEAGGYNEQFF
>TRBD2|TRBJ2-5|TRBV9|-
TGTGCCAGCGCCCAAGGGTGGACTAGCGGACAAGAGACCCAGTACTTC
CASAQGWTSGQETQYF
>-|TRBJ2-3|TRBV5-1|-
TGCGCCAGCAGCTTGGATCCAGGGGGCACAGATACGCAGTATTTT
CASSLDPGGTDTQYF
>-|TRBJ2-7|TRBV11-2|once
TGTGCCAGCAGGAAGGAGTCGGGGGAGGAGCAGTACTTC
CASRKESGEEQYF
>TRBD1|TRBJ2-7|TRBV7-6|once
TGTGCCAGCAGCCCAGTAAGACAGGGCAACTACGAGCAGTACTTC
CASSPVRQGNYEQYF
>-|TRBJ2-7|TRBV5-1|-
TGCGCCAGCAGCCCCGGGAGTTGGGGCTACGAGCAGTACTTC
CASSPGSWGYEQYF
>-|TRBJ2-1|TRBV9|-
TGTGCCAGCTCGAGGGGGTACCGGGCAAACAATGAGCAGTTCTTC
CASSRGYRANNEQFF
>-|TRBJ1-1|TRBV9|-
TGTGCCAGCAGCCGGGGGGGCACTGAAGCTTTCTTT
CASSRGGTEAFF
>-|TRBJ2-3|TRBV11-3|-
TGTGCCAGCAGCTTAACAGCTAGCACAGATACGCAGTATTTT
CASSLTASTDTQYF
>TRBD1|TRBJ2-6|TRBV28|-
TGTGCCCGCAGTTCCGACAGGGGGGGCTCTGGGGCCAACGTCCTGACTTTC
CARSSDRGGSGANVLTF
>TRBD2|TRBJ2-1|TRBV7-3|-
TGTGCCAGTAGCCCCTGGGGGACTAGCGCATACAATGAGCAGTTCTTC
CASSPWGTSAYNEQFF
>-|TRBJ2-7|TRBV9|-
TGTGCCAGCAGCACACGACCCGGGAGCTCCTACGAGCAGTACTTC
CASSTRPGSSYEQYF
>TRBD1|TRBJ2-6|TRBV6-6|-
TGTGCCAGCAGTGGACAGGGTGGGGCCAACGTCCTGACTTTC
CASSGQGGANVLTF
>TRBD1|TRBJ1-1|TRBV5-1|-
TGCGCCAGCAGGGCCGGGACAGACCTTTTTGGTGAAGCTTTCTTT
CASRAGTDLFGEAFF
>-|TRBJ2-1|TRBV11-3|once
TGTGCCAGCAGCTTAGAACAGGGAGGCTACAATGAGCAGTTCTTC
CASSLEQGGYNEQFF
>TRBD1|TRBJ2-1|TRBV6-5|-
TGTGCCAGCAGGAGGGACAGGGACGCCTACAATGAGCAGTTCTTC
CASRRDRDAYNEQFF
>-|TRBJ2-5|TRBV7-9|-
TGTGCCAGCAGTATACCTAGTGAGGGAGTCGAAGAGACCCAGTACTTC
CASSIPSEGVEETQYF
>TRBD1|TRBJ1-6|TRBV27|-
TGTGCCAGCAGTTTAAATTCCCAGACAGGGAATAATTCACCCCTCCACTTT
CASSLNSQTGNNSPLHF
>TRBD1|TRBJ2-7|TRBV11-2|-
TGTGCCAGCAGCTTCTATGTCGGGACAGGGTACGAGCAGTACTTC
CASSFYVGTGYEQYF
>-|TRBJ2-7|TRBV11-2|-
TGTGCCAGCAGCTTAGGGTTCTCCTACGAGCAGTACTTC
CASSLGFSYEQYF
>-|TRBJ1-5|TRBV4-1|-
TGCGCCAGCAGCCAAGATCTTGAGGAGCCCCAGCATTTT
CASSQDLEEPQHF
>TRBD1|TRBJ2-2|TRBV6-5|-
TGTGCCAGCAGTTATGTGGGACGACAGGGCGGGGAGCTGTTTTTT
CASSYVGRQGGELFF
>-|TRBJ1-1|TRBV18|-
TGTGCCAGCTCACCGGACCGGAGGACTGAAGCTTTCTTT
CASSPDRRTEAFF
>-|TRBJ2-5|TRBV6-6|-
TGTGCCAGCAGTTACGGAGGGTCAGAGACCCAGTACTTC
CASSYGGSETQYF
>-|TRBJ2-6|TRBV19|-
TGTGCCAGTAGTATAAGGGGGGCAGGGCGGGCCCTCTCTGGGGCCAACGTCCTGACTTTC
CASSIRGAGRALSGANVLTF
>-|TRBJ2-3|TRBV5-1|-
TGCGCCAGCAGCGTTACGGGCACAGATACGCAGTATTTT
CASSVTGTDTQYF
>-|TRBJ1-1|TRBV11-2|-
TGTGCCAGCAGCCCACGTCAGGGGAGGGCTGAAGCTTTCTTT
CASSPRQGRAEAFF
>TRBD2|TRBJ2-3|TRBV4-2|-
TGTGCCAGCAGCCCGAGGGTGGGAGGGACCCTGGATACGCAGTATTTT
CASSPRVGGTLDTQYF
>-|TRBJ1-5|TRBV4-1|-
TGCGCCAGCAGCCACGCCGGGACACCTAATCAGCCCCAGCATTTT
CASSHAGTPNQPQHF
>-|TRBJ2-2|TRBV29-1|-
TGCAGCGTTCTTAGGGTCACCGGGGAGCTGTTTTTT
CSVLRVTGELFF
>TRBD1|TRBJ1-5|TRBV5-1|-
TGCGCCAGCAGCTTGGCAACAGGGGGACAGCCCCAGCATTTT
CASSLATGGQPQHF
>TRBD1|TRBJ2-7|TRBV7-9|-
TGTGCCAGCAGCTTTGAAGACAGGGTGGGCGAGCAGTACTTC
CASSFEDRVGEQYF
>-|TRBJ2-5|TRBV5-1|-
TGCGCCAGCAGCTTGTTCCTCGTTCGGCCAGACCAAGGGACCCAGTACTTC
CASSLFLVRPDQGTQYF
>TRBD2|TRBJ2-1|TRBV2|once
TGTGCCAGTTCTCGGACTAGCGACACCTACAATGAGCAGTTCTTC
CASSRTSDTYNEQFF
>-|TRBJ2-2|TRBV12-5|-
TGTGCTAGTGGTTTGGTACAGGGAACCGGGGAGCTGTTTTTT
CASGLVQGTGELFF